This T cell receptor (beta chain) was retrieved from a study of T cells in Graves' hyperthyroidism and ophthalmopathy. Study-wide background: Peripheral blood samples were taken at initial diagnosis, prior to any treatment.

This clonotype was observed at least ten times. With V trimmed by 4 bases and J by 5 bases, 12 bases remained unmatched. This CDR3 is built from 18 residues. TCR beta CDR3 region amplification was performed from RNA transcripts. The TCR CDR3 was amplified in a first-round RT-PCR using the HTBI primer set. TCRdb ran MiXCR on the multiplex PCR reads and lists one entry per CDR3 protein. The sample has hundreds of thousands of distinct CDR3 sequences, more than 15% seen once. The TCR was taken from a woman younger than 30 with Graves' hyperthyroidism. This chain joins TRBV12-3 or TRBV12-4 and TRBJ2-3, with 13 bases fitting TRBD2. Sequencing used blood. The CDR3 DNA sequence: TGTGCCAGCAGTTCCTTTGGACTAGCGGGAGACGGTGGAGATACGCAGTATTTT. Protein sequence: CASSSFGLAGDGGDTQYF.